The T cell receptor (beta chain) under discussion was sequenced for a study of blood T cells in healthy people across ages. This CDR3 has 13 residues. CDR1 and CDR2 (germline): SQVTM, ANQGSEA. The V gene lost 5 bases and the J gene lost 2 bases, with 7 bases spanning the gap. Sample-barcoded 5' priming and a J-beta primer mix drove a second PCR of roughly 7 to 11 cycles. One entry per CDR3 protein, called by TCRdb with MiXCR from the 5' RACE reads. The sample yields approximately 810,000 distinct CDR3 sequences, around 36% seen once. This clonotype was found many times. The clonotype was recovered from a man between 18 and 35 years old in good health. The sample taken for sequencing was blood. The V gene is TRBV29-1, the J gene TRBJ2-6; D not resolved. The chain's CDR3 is CSVLRTGANVLTF. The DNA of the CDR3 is TGCAGCGTTCTGAGAACTGGGGCCAACGTCCTGACTTTC. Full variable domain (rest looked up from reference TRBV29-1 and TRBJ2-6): SAVISQKPSRDICQRGTSLTIQCQVDSQVTMMFWYRQQPGQSLTLIATANQGSEATYESGFVIDKFPISRPNLTFSTLTVSNMSPEDSSIYLCSVLRTGANVLTFGAGSRLTVL.